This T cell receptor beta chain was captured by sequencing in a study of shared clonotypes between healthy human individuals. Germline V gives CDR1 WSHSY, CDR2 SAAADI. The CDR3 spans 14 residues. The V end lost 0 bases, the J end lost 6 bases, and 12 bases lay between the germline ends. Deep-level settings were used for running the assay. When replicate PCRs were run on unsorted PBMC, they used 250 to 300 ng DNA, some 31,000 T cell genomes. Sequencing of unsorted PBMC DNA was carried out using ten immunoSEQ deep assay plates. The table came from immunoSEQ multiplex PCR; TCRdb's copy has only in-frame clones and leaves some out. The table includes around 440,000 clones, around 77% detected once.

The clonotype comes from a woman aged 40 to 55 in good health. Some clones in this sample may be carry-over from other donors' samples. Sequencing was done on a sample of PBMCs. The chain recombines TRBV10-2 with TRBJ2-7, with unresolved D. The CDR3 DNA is TGCGCCAGCAGTGAGTCCGGGCCCTCGTCCGAGCAGTACTTC. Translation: CASSESGPSSEQYF.